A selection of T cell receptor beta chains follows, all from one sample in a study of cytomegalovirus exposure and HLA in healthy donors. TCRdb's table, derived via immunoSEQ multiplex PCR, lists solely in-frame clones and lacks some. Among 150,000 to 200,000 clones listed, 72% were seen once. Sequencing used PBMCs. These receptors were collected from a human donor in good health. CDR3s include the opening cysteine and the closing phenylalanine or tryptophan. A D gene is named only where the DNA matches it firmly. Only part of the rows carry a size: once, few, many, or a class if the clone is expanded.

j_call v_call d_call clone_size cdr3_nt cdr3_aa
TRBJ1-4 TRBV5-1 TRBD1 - TGCGCCAGCACCTGGACAGGGGGCGACGAAAAACTGTTTTTT CASTWTGGDEKLFF
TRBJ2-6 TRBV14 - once TGTGCCAGCAGCCAAGGGTCGCAGGGAATCTCTGGGGCCAACGTCCTGACTTTC CASSQGSQGISGANVLTF
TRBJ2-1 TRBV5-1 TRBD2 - TGCGCCAGCAGGGCTAGCGGGGGGGCATCTTACAATGAGCAGTTCTTC CASRASGGASYNEQFF
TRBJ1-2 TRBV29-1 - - TGCAGCGTTGAAACGCGGGCGGGGAGCTATGGCTACACCTTC CSVETRAGSYGYTF
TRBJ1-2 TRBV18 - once TGTGCCAGCTCACCAACAGGAGAAGGAGGCTACACCTTC CASSPTGEGGYTF
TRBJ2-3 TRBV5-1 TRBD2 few TGCGCCAGCAGTTTTACTAGCGGGGGGGCTGGGGTATATGTCGATACGCAGTATTTT CASSFTSGGAGVYVDTQYF
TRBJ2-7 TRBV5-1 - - TGCGCCAGCAGCTTGGAGGCAGGGGAAGTCCGGGAGCAGTACTTC CASSLEAGEVREQYF
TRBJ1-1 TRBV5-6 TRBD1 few TGTGCCAGCAGCTTAAACACAGGGGTTCACACTGAAGCTTTCTTT CASSLNTGVHTEAFF
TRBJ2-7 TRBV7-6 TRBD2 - TGTGCCAGCAGCTTAGGGATAGCGGGGGGTAACTGGGAGCAGTACTTC CASSLGIAGGNWEQYF
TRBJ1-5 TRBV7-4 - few TGTGCCAGCAGCTTAGTTAGGACAGTCCCCCCCTTTATGGATCAGCCCCAGCATTTT CASSLVRTVPPFMDQPQHF
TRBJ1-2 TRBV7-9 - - TGTGCCAGCAGCCTAAACCGGGTTCCTTCTAACTATGGCTACACCTTC CASSLNRVPSNYGYTF
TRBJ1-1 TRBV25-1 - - TGTGCCAGCAGTCCCCGGACCGGGGGGGACACTGAAGCTTTCTTT CASSPRTGGDTEAFF